This record covers a single T cell receptor beta chain. The antigen is undetermined. The table came from immunoSEQ multiplex PCR; TCRdb's copy has only in-frame clones and leaves some out. This table holds 150,000 or so clones, roughly nine tenths found once. This CDR3 spans 18 amino acids. Germline lookup yields CDR1 LGHNA and CDR2 YSLEER. J gave up 2 bases and V 0 bases, and 4 bases lay outside the gene matches. The data were taken from a study of T cell responses to AZD1222 COVID-19 vaccine. In the study overall: Both about-4-week and about-12-week second-dose recipients were combined.

General study points: Variant regions that are unmutated are reportedly the target of nearly half of spike-specific TCRs. CD4 TCRs associated with vaccination spanned spike, dominating at 160-218 and 743-854. Repertoires were obtained solely post-peak T cell response.

The chain uses TRBV4-3 and TRBJ2-7; 16 bases map to TRBD2. This specimen consisted of peripheral blood, obtained on day 0 of AZD1222 vaccination. The TCR sequence derives from an adult in good health. The CDR3 DNA follows: TGCGCCAGCAGCCAAGATGAGGGACTAGCGGGAGGGCCCTACGAGCAGTACTTC. Translation: CASSQDEGLAGGPYEQYF.